This T cell receptor beta chain derives from a study of CD4 T cells in relation to SARS-CoV-2 and coronaviruses. Across the whole study: The restricting HLA molecule for shared crossreactive spike epitopes was mapped.

As concerns this clone: Antigen specificity is unknown.

Trimming at V came to 4 bases and at J to 2 bases, leaving 13 bases not matched to a gene. This CDR3 spans 17 amino acids. Germline CDR1 is SGHKS and CDR2 is YYEKEE (reference sequence). Generated by immunoSEQ multiplex PCR, the TCRdb table keeps only in-frame clones and is missing some. The sample yields roughly 18,000 clones, 82% seen once. Before the COVID-19 pandemic, during about 2011-2019, CD4+ T cells were taken from unexposed donors. After 10 to 11 days of culture, CD4+ T cells were isolated. Cells permitting, SARS-CoV-2 S/N and four cold-coronavirus spikes were tested on unexposed-donor CD4+ T cells. Half the medium was replaced with IL-2 medium on days 3 and 7.

The source of this sequence is a human donor in good health. The V and J genes are TRBV5-5 and TRBJ2-5; 8 bases fit TRBD1. The source material was CD4+ T cells from PBMCs, cultured in vitro. The CDR3 nucleotides read TGTGCCAGCAGCGACGTTAGACCGACAGGGGTTCAAGAGACCCAGTACTTC. This translates into CASSDVRPTGVQETQYF. Together with reference TRBV5-5 and TRBJ2-5, the CDR3 gives the full variable domain: DAGVTQSPTHLIKTRGQQVTLRCSPISGHKSVSWYQQVLGQGPQFIFQYYEKEERGRGNFPDRFSARQFPNYSSELNVNALLLGDSALYLCASSDVRPTGVQETQYFGPGTRLLVL.